This T cell receptor (beta chain) was profiled in a study of graft-versus-host responses after intestinal transplantation. General observations from the study: Some patients had graft-donor T cell macrochimerism. In their allografts, the ratios of graft-versus-host to host-versus-graft T cell clones were high. The marrow of recipients harbored GvH clones, and ileum or blood showed some of them first.

Data came from immunoSEQ multiplex PCR; TCRdb stores just in-frame clones and leaves some out. The sample consists of some 140,000 clones, approximately 94% of them appearing once. Looked up from germline, CDR1 is MRHNA and CDR2 is SNTAGT. Unmatched junction bases numbered 9, after V lost 2 bases and J lost 4 bases. The CDR3 length is 16 residues. Regarding this clone: As yet, its antigen is unknown.

The chain recombines TRBV6-4 with TRBJ2-5, with TRBD2 matching over 8 bases. The sequencing used unstimulated CD4+ T cells sorted from spleen or lymph node cells, collected before intestinal transplant. The TCR originated in a human donor who received an intestinal transplant. DNA for the CDR3: TGTGCCAGCAGTGACCGAGCGGGGGAGAACCCAGAGACCCAGTACTTC. Translation: CASSDRAGENPETQYF.